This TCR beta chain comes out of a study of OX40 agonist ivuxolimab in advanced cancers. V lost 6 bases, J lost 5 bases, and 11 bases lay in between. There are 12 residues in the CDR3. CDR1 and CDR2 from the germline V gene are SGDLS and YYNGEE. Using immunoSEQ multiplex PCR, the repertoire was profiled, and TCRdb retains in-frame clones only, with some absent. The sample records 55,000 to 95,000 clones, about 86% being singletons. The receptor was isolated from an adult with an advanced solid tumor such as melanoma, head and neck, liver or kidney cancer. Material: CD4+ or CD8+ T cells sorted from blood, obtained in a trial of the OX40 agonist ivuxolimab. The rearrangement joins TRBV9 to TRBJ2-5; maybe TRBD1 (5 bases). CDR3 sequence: CASNRGGETQYF. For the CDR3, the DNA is TGTGCCAGCAATAGGGGCGGTGAGACCCAGTACTTC.